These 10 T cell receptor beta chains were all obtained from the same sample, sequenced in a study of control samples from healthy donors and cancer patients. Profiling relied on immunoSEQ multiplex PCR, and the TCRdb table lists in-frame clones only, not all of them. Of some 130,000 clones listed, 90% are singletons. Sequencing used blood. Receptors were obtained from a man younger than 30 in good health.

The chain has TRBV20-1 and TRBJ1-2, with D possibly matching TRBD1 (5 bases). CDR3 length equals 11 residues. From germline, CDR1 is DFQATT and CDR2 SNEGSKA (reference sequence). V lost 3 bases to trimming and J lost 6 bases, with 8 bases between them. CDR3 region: CSARGPNGYTF. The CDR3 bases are TGCAGTGCTAGGGGGCCCAATGGCTACACCTTC.

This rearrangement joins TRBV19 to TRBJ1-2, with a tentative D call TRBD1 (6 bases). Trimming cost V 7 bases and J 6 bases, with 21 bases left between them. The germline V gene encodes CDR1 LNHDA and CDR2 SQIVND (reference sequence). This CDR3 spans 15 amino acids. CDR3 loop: CASTTMGGGGDGYTF. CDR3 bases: TGTGCCAGTACCACCATGGGAGGGGGAGGGGATGGCTACACCTTC.

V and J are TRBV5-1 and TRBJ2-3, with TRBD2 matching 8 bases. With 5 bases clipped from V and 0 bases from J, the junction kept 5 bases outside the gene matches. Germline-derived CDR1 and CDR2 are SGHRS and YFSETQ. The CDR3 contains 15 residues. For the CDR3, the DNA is TGCGCCAGCAGTTCCGGGACTAGGAGCACAGATACGCAGTATTTT. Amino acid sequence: CASSSGTRSTDTQYF.

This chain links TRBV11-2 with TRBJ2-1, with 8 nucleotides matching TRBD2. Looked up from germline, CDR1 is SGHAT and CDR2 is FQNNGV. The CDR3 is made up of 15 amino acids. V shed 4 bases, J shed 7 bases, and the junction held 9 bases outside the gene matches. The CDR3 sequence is CASSWRAGVSNEQFF. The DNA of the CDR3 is TGTGCCAGCAGCTGGAGAGCGGGAGTTTCTAATGAGCAGTTCTTC.

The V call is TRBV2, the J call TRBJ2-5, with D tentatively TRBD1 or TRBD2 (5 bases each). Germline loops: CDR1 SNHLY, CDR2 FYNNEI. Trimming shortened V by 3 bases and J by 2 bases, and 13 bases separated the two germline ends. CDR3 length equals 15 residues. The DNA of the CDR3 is TGTGCCAGCAGTGACGTAGCGTGGGGGCAAGAGACCCAGTACTTC. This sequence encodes CASSDVAWGQETQYF. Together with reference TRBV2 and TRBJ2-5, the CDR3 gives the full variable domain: EPEVTQTPSHQVTQMGQEVILRCVPISNHLYFYWYRQILGQKVEFLVSFYNNEISEKSEIFDDQFSVERPDGSNFTLKIRSTKLEDSAMYFCASSDVAWGQETQYFGPGTRLLVL.

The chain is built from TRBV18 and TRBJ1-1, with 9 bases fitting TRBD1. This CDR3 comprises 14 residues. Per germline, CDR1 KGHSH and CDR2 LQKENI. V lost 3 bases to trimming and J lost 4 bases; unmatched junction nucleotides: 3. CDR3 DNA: TGTGCCAGCTCACCTGACAGGGGGGCCACTGAAGCTTTCTTT. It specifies CASSPDRGATEAFF. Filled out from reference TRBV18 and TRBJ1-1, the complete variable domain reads NAGVMQNPRHLVRRRGQEARLRCSPMKGHSHVYWYRQLPEEGLKFMVYLQKENIIDESGMPKERFSAEFPKEGPSILRIQQVVRGDSAAYFCASSPDRGATEAFFGQGTRLTVV.

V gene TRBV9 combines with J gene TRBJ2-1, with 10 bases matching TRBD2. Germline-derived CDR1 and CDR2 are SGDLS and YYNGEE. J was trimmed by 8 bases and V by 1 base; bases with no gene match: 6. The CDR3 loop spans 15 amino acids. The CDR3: CASSVKAGGPDEQFF. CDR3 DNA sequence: TGTGCCAGCAGCGTAAAAGCGGGGGGGCCGGATGAGCAGTTCTTC.

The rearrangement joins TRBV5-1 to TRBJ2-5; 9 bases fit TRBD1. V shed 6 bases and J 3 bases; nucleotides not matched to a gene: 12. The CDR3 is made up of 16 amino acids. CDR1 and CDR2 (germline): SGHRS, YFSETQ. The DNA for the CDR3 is TGCGCCAGCACCCCCGGCGCCGGGACAGGGAAAGAGACCCAGTACTTC. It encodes CASTPGAGTGKETQYF.

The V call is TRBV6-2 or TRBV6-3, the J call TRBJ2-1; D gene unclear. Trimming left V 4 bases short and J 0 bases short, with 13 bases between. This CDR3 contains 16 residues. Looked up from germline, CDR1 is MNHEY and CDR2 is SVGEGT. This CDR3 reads CASSSPVTSSYNEQFF. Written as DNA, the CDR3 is TGTGCCAGCAGTTCCCCCGTCACTTCCTCCTACAATGAGCAGTTCTTC.

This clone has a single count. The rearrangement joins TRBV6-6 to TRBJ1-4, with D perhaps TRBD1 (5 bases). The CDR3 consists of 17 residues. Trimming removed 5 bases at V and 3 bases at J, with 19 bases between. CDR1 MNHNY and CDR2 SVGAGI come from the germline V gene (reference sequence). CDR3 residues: CASSPLGPSAANEKLFF. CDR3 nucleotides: TGTGCCAGCAGTCCTCTGGGACCCTCGGCGGCTAATGAAAAACTGTTTTTT.